This T cell receptor beta chain was obtained from a study of CD8 T cells in ankylosing spondylitis. TCRdb reanalysed the 5' RACE reads using MiXCR and keeps one entry per CDR3 protein. The sample includes approximately 150,000 distinct CDR3 sequences, under 45% of them seen just once. This CDR3 region has 15 residues. From germline, CDR1 is LNHNV and CDR2 YYDKDF (reference sequence). Trimming cost V 8 bases and J 4 bases; bases outside gene matches: 12. As for this clonotype: Its antigen is currently unknown.

Findings and limits, study-wide: In peripheral blood, disease-linked CD8+ clones occurred at relatively low frequencies.

Specimen: synovial fluid, either unsorted or a sorted T cell fraction (not recorded which). This clonotype originated in a male donor with ankylosing spondylitis. V usage is TRBV15 and J usage is TRBJ2-3; TRBD2 matches at 7 bases. DNA of the CDR3: TGTGCCACCGCCGCCTGGCGGGAGTTCGCAGATACGCAGTATTTT. Its protein is CATAAWREFADTQYF.